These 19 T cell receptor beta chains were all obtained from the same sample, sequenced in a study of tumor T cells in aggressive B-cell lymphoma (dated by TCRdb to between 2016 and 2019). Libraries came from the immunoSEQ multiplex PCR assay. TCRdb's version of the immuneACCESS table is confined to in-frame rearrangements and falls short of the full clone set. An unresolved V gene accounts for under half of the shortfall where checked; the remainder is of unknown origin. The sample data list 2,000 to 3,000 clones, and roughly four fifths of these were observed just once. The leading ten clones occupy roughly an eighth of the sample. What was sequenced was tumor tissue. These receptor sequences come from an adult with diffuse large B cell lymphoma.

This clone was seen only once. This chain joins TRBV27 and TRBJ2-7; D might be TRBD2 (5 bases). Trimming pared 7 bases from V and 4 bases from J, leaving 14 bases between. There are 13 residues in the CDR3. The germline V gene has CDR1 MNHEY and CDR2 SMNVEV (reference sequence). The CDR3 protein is CASMAGASYEQYF. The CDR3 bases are TGTGCCAGCATGGCGGGCGCTTCGTACGAGCAGTACTTC.

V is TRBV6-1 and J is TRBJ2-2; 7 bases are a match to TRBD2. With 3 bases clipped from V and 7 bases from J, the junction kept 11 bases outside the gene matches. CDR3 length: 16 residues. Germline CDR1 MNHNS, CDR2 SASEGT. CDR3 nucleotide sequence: TGTGCCAGCAGTGACGTAGTGGTAGCGGGCGGCGGGGAGCTGTTTTTT. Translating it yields CASSDVVVAGGGELFF.

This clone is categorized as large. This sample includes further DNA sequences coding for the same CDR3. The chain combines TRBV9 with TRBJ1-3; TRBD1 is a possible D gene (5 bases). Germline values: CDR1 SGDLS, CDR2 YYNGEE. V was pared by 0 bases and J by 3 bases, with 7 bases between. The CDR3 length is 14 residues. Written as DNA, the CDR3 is TGTGCCAGCAGCGTAGCAGGGATTGGAAACACCATATATTTT. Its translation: CASSVAGIGNTIYF.

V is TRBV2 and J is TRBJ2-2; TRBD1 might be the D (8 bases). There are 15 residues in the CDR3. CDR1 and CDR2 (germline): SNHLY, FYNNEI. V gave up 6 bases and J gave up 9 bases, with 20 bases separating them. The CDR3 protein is CASRGGQGAPRELFF. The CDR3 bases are TGTGCCAGCAGGGGAGGGCAGGGGGCCCCGCGGGAGCTGTTTTTT.

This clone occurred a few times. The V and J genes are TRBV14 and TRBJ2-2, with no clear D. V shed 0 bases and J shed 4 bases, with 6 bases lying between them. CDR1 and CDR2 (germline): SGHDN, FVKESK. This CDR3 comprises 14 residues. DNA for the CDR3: TGTGCCAGCAGCCAAGATATCGGCACCGGGGAGCTGTTTTTT. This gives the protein CASSQDIGTGELFF.

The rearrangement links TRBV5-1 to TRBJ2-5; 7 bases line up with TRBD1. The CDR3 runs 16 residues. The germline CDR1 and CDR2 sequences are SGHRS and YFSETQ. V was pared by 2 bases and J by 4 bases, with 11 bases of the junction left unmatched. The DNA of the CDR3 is TGCGCCAGCAGCTTCTCATCTGGGACAGTGGGAGAGACCCAGTACTTC. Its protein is CASSFSSGTVGETQYF.

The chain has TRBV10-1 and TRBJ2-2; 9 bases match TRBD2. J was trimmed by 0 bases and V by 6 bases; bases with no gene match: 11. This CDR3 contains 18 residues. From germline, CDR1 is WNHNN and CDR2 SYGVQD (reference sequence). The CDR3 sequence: CASRRGISGGTNTGELFF. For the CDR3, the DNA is TGCGCCAGCAGGAGGGGGATTAGCGGGGGAACGAACACCGGGGAGCTGTTTTTT.

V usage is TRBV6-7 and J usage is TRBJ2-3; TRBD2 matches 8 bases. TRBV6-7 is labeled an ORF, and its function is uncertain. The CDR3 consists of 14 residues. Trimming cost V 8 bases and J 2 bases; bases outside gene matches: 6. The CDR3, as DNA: TGTGCCAGCCCCTCCGGGGGGGACACAGATACGCAGTATTTT. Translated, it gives CASPSGGDTDTQYF.

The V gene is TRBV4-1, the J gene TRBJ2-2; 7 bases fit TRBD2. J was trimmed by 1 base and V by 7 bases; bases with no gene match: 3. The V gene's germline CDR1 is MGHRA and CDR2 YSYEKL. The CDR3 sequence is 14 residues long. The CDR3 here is CASTSGGNTGELFF. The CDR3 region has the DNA TGCGCCAGCACCTCGGGGGGGAACACCGGGGAGCTGTTTTTT.

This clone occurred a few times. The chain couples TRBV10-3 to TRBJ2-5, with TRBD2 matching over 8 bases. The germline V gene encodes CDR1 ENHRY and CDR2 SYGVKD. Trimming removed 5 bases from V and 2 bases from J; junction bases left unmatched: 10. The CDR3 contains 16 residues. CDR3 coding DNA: TGTGCCATCAGTCGGTCTAGCGGGTACCCTCAAGAGACCCAGTACTTC. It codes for CAISRSSGYPQETQYF.

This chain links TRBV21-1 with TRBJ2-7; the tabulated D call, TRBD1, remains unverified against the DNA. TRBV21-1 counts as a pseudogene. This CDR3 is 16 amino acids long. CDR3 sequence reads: CASSTPRGTGAGEQYF. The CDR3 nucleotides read TGTGCCAGCAGCACCCCCCGAGGGACAGGAGCTGGCGAGCAGTACTTC.

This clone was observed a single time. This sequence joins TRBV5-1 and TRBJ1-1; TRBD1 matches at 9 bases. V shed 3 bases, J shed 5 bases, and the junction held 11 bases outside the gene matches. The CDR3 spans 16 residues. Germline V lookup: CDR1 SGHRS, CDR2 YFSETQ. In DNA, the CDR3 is TGCGCCAGCAGCTCTGGACAGGGGAGGGGAATAACTGAAGCTTTCTTT. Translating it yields CASSSGQGRGITEAFF.

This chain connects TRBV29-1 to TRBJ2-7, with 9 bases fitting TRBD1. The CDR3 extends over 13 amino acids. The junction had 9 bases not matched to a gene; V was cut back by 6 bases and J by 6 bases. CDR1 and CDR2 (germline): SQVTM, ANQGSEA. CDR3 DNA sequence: TGCAGCGTGACAGGGGGAACCATCGGCGAGCAGTACTTC. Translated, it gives CSVTGGTIGEQYF.

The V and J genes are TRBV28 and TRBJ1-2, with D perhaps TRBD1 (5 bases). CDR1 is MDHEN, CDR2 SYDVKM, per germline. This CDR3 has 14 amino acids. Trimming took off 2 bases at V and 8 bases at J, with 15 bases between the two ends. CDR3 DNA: TGTGCCAGCAGTTTAAGTGGGAGGGGCGAAGGCTACACCTTC. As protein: CASSLSGRGEGYTF.

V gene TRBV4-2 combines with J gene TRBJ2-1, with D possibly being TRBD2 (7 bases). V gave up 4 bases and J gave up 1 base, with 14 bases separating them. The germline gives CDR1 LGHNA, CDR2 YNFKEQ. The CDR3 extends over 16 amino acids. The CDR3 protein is CASSRRGGTSYNEQFF. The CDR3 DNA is TGTGCCAGCAGCCGGAGGGGGGGCACATCCTACAATGAGCAGTTCTTC.

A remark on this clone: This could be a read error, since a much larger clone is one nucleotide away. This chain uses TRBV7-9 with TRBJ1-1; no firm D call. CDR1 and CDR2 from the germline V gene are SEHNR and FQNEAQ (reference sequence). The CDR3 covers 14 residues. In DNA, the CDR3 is TGTACCAGCAGCCCCGCCTTGGAACAGATTGAAGCTTTCTTT. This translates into CTSSPALEQIEAFF. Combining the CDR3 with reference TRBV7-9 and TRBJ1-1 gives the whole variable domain DTGVSQNPRHKITKRGQNVTFRCDPISEHNRLYWYRQTLGQGPEFLTYFQNEAQLEKSRLLSDRFSAERPKGSFSTLEIQRTEQGDSAMYLCTSSPALEQIEAFFGQGTRLTVV.

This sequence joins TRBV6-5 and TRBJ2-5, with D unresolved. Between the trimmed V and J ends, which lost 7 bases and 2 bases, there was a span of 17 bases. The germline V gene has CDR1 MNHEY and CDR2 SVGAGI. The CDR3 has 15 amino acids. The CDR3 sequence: CASMSWRNQQETQYF. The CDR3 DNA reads TGTGCCAGCATGTCCTGGCGGAACCAGCAAGAGACCCAGTACTTC.

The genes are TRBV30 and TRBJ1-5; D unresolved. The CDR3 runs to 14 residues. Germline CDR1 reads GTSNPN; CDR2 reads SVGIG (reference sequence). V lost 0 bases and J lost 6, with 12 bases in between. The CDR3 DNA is TGTGCCTGGAGTGTTGGAGGGAGGGTTCAGCCCCAGCATTTT. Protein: CAWSVGGRVQPQHF. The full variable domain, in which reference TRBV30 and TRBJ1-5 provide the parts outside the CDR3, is SQTIHQWPATLVQPVGSPLSLECTVEGTSNPNLYWYRQAAGRGLQLLFYSVGIGQISSEVPQNLSASRPQDRQFILSSKKLLLSDSGFYLCAWSVGGRVQPQHFGDGTRLSIL.

DNA for the CDR3: TGTGCCAGCAACCCCGGGCCAGGGCCAGATACGCAGTATTTT. Its protein product is CASNPGPGPDTQYF. The chain has TRBV6-1 and TRBJ2-3, with a weak D call TRBD1 (5 bases). The CDR3 runs 14 residues. Germline V lookup: CDR1 MNHNS, CDR2 SASEGT. V lost 7 bases and J lost 4, with 15 bases in between.